Following are 26 T cell receptor beta chains from one sample sequenced in a study of monozygotic twins with inflammatory bowel disease. Reanalyzing the 5' RACE reads, TCRdb keeps one entry per CDR3 protein, without DNA. In total, the table holds about 440,000 distinct CDR3 sequences. The specimen sequenced was blood. All receptors derive from a human donor with ulcerative colitis or Crohn's disease, or a healthy co-twin of an affected twin (not recorded which).

The chain combines TRBV5-4 with TRBJ2-5; the D call from TCRdb, TRBD2, cannot be confirmed without DNA. Germline loops: CDR1 SGHNT, CDR2 YYREEE (reference sequence). The CDR3 is 15 residues long. The CDR3: CASSLALAGLETQYF.

The chain uses TRBV6-1 and TRBJ2-2; TCRdb's D gene call, TRBD1, goes unchecked for lack of DNA. This CDR3 has 17 residues. The germline gives CDR1 MNHNS, CDR2 SASEGT. The CDR3 loop reads CASSARGSGVDTGELFF.

The chain employs TRBV6-1 and TRBJ1-1; the D call of TRBD1 rests on TCRdb alone, since no DNA is present to check it. This CDR3 has 13 amino acids. CDR1 MNHNS and CDR2 SASEGT come from the germline V gene. CDR3 residues: CASPGQLNTEAFF.

This chain links TRBV7-9 with TRBJ2-7; TCRdb's assignment of TRBD1 cannot be checked, as there is no DNA. CDR1 and CDR2 from the germline V gene are SEHNR and FQNEAQ (reference sequence). This CDR3 is 17 amino acids long. CDR3 protein: CASSSPGTGEESYEQYF.

This chain uses TRBV7-3 with TRBJ1-1. The CDR3 is made up of 13 amino acids. Germline V gene sequence: CDR1 SGHTA, CDR2 FQGTGA. Here the CDR3 reads CASSSQQNTEAFF.

V is TRBV28 and J is TRBJ2-1. From germline, CDR1 is MDHEN and CDR2 SYDVKM. This CDR3 comprises 16 residues. The CDR3 here is CASSLRPRTSYNEQFF.

The chain joins TRBV21-1 to TRBJ1-5; TCRdb picks TRBD1, but there is no DNA to check that call. TRBV21-1 is noted as a pseudogene. The CDR3 is 16 amino acids. This CDR3 reads CASTRLRGTGGDPQHF.

The chain carries TRBV4-2 and TRBJ1-1; as DNA is missing, the TRBD1 call by TCRdb cannot be tested. The CDR3 loop spans 15 amino acids. CDR1 and CDR2 (germline): LGHNA, YNFKEQ. CDR3 amino acids: CASSANSGHNTEAFF.

This chain links TRBV3-1 with TRBJ2-1; TCRdb proposes TRBD1, but this gene call is untestable without DNA. There are 14 residues in the CDR3. The germline CDR1 and CDR2 sequences are LGHDT and YNNKEL (reference sequence). The CDR3 sequence: CASSDFWGGNEQFF.

The rearrangement links TRBV3-1 to TRBJ2-2; TCRdb's D call of TRBD2 is untestable without DNA. CDR3 size: 17 residues. Germline V CDR1 and CDR2: LGHDT, YNNKEL (reference sequence). Here the CDR3 reads CASSHKTPRVNTGELFF.

V usage is TRBV11-2 and J usage is TRBJ2-7. CDR1 and CDR2 from the germline V gene are SGHAT and FQNNGV. CDR3 size: 11 residues. Here the CDR3 reads CASSGRNEQYF.

The chain combines TRBV10-3 with TRBJ2-2; the TCRdb call, TRBD1, lacks DNA for checking. This CDR3 has 16 amino acids. Germline V gene sequence: CDR1 ENHRY, CDR2 SYGVKD. The chain's CDR3 is CAISDRTSAYTGELFF.

The CDR3 sequence: CASSLGTSGRVNEQFF. The chain has TRBV4-3 and TRBJ2-1; TCRdb names TRBD2, which stays unverified in the absence of DNA. This CDR3 contains 16 residues. CDR1 and CDR2 from the germline V gene are LGHNA and YSLEER.

The chain has TRBV6-2 or TRBV6-3 and TRBJ2-2. Looked up from germline, CDR1 is MNHEY and CDR2 is SVGEGT. This CDR3 spans 12 amino acids. The CDR3: CASSPYGGELFF.

The gene calls are TRBV15 and TRBJ1-2. The CDR3 consists of 12 residues. Germline CDR1 LNHNV, CDR2 YYDKDF (reference sequence). CDR3 sequence: CATSRVTDGYTF.

V is TRBV19 and J is TRBJ2-2; the D call of TRBD2 rests on TCRdb alone, since no DNA is present to check it. CDR1 is LNHDA and CDR2 is SQIVND in the germline V gene (reference sequence). The CDR3 sequence is 16 residues long. The CDR3 sequence: CASSPGLRTNTGELFF.

V gene TRBV28 combines with J gene TRBJ2-2. The CDR3 totals 12 residues. Germline V gene data show CDR1 as MDHEN and CDR2 as SYDVKM. CDR3 protein: CASGSVPGELFF.

The rearrangement joins TRBV7-3 to TRBJ1-1; TCRdb's D gene call, TRBD1, goes unchecked for lack of DNA. The germline CDR1 and CDR2 sequences are SGHTA and FQGTGA. The CDR3 contains 17 residues. The CDR3 spells CASSVSGGVSVDTEAFF.

The chain combines TRBV6-5 with TRBJ2-7; as DNA is missing, the TRBD1 call by TCRdb cannot be tested. The CDR3 length is 14 residues. The germline gives CDR1 MNHEY, CDR2 SVGAGI. CDR3 sequence reads: CASSYVDRDNEQYF.

V gene TRBV7-2 combines with J gene TRBJ1-1; TCRdb indicates TRBD1, and absent DNA this call remains unverified. Germline values: CDR1 SGHTA, CDR2 FQGNSA. CDR3 length: 13 residues. Here the CDR3 reads CASSSEGTGEAFF. Combining the CDR3 with reference TRBV7-2 and TRBJ1-1 gives the whole variable domain GAGVSQSPSNKVTEKGKDVELRCDPISGHTALYWYRQSLGQGLEFLIYFQGNSAPDKSGLPSDRFSAERTGGSVSTLTIQRTQQEDSAVYLCASSSEGTGEAFFGQGTRLTVV.

The chain joins TRBV4-2 to TRBJ2-5; without DNA, the TCRdb call of TRBD2 cannot be checked. This CDR3 region has 15 residues. Germline CDR1 is LGHNA and CDR2 is YNFKEQ. This chain's CDR3 is CASSQGSGGGKTQYF.

The chain has TRBV5-6 and TRBJ1-5. In germline, CDR1 is SGHDT, CDR2 YYEEEE. This CDR3 contains 14 residues. The CDR3 reads CASSLGRNNQPQHF.

V gene TRBV5-1 combines with J gene TRBJ2-2; TCRdb lists TRBD2, though no DNA is available to test this call. The CDR3 is 14 amino acids. Germline CDR1 and CDR2: SGHRS and YFSETQ. This CDR3 is CASSPGGSTGELFF.

This rearrangement joins TRBV5-1 to TRBJ1-4; TCRdb calls TRBD1, which cannot be checked without DNA. The CDR3 runs to 13 residues. CDR1 SGHRS and CDR2 YFSETQ come from the germline V gene. This CDR3 reads CASSTRDSEKLFF.

The chain joins TRBV19 to TRBJ2-1; TCRdb gives TRBD2 as the D gene, but with no DNA this cannot be confirmed. CDR3 size: 12 residues. Looked up from germline, CDR1 is LNHDA and CDR2 is SQIVND (reference sequence). The CDR3 here is CASSRLGHEQFF.

The V and J genes are TRBV5-6 and TRBJ1-1. The CDR3 covers 12 residues. Per the germline V gene, CDR1 is SGHDT and CDR2 is YYEEEE. CDR3 sequence: CASSLTSTEAFF.